This T cell receptor beta chain was identified during a study of sequential checkpoint blockade in melanoma (dated by TCRdb to between 2017 and 2020). For the wider study: In a 1:1 randomization, patients received either first-line nivolumab then ipilimumab (arm A) or ipilimumab then nivolumab (arm B). Maintenance nivolumab was given following each of the two trial sequences. Findings and caveats that apply to the study as a whole: The model for predicting response that combines TCR metrics with mutation burden needs to be validated in larger, independent patient cohorts.

Per the publication, the treatment or condition label means: randomized to nivolumab then ipilimumab (arm A) or the reverse (arm B). No trial patient had received prior DNA-damaging chemotherapy. Thawed PBMCs were sorted on a FACS Aria II flow cytometer to isolate live CD3+CD8+ cells negative for CD19 and CD56. CheckMate 064, a randomized, open-label phase II trial of sequential checkpoint blockade, was the source of the samples, all of which came from patients with melanoma. Peripheral blood mononuclear cells were obtained through leukapheresis, purified using Ficoll-Paque, and frozen in human serum containing approximately 10% DMSO. Immediately after sorting, the purity of the sorted blood CD3+CD8+ cells was confirmed to be >95%, and DNA was then extracted. TCRbeta CDR3 regions were immunosequenced from genomic DNA with the immunoSEQ Assay. Before high-throughput sequencing, the genomic DNA was amplified using bias-controlled multiplex PCR. As for the original processing: To quantify the absolute abundance of each unique TCRbeta CDR3 region, the sequences were collapsed and filtered. Clonality, defined as 1 minus Pielou's evenness, was calculated using only productive rearrangements. A previously published method was used to identify clones whose frequencies were significantly greater in on-treatment samples than in baseline samples. The immuneACCESS repertoire file appears here via TCRdb, limited to in-frame rearrangements. These files lack a portion of the clones; in checked studies, under half of the deficit traces to unresolved V genes, and the cause of the others is not known. V, J and clone size are taken as reported in that table, and D and trimming were inferred from the DNA itself. The sample table shows about 8,400 clones, and about nine tenths are seen once. The biggest ten clones account for roughly 15% of the sample.

Note on this clone: What antigen it recognizes has not been identified. No much larger clonotype is one base removed from it; base qualities were not supplied.

From a lookup of the germline V gene, CDR1 and CDR2 are SGDLS and YYNGEE. The junction carries 15 bases between V and J, which are trimmed by 3 bases and 8 bases respectively. From the cysteine up to the phenylalanine, the CDR3 has a length of 14 residues. Only CDR3 DNA remains: 42 bases, in frame from the first base. The chain was built from TRBV9 and TRBJ1-5, with a weak D call of TRBD1 (6 bases match). The sample here was CD8+ T cells sorted from blood (inferred from file names), taken from a patient given nivolumab and ipilimumab in sequence. This clonotype originated in a human donor with melanoma. This receptor carries the CDR3 CASSETGANEPQHF. The DNA sequence reads TGTGCCAGCAGCGAGACAGGCGCCAACGAGCCCCAGCATTTT. This CDR3, with the reference TRBV9 and TRBJ1-5 proteins standing in past its ends, gives the full variable domain DSGVTQTPKHLITATGQRVTLRCSPRSGDLSVYWYQQSLDQGLQFLIQYYNGEERAKGNILERFSAQQFPDLHSELNLSSLELGDSALYFCASSETGANEPQHFGDGTRLSIL.